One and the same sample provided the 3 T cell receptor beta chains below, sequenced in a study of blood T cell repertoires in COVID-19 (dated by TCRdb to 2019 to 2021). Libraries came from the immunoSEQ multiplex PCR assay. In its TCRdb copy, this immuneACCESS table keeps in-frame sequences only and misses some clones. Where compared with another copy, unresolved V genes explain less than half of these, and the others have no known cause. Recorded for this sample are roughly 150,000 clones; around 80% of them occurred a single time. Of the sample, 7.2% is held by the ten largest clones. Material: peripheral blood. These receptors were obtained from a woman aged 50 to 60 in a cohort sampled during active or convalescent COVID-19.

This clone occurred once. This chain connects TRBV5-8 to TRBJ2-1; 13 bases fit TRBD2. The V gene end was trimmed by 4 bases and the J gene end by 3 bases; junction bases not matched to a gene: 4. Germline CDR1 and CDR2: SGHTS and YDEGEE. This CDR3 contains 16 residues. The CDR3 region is CASSPGTSGVYNEQFF. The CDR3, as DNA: TGTGCCAGCAGCCCCGGGACTAGCGGGGTCTACAATGAGCAGTTCTTC.

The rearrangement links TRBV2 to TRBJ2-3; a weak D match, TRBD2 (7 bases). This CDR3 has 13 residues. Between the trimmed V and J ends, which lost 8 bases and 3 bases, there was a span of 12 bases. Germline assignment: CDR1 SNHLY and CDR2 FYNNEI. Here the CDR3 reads CASGGAGTDTQYF. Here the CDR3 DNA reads TGTGCCAGCGGGGGGGCGGGGACAGATACGCAGTATTTT.

The CDR3 is CASSQDASGGFPYEQYF. The CDR3 coding sequence is TGTGCCAGCAGCCAAGATGCTAGCGGGGGGTTCCCCTACGAGCAGTACTTC. The rearrangement joins TRBV3-1 (or the pseudogene TRBV3-2) to TRBJ2-7, with 11 bases identical to TRBD2. The CDR3 has 17 residues. Looked up from germline, CDR1 is LGHDT and CDR2 is YNNKEL (reference sequence). Trimming removed 0 bases from V and 2 bases from J; junction bases left unmatched: 6.